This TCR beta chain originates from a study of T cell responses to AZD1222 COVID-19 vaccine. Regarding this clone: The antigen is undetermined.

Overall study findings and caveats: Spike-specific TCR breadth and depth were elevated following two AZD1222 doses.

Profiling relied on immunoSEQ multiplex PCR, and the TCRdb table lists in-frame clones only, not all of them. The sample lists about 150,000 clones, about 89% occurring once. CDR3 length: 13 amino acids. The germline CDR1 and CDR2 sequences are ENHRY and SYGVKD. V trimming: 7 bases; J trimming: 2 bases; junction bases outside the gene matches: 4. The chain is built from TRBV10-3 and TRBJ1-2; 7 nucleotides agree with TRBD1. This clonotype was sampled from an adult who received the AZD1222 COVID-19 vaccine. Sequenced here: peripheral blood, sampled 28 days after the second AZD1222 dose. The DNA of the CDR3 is TGTGCCATCAATACAGGGGACAACTATGGCTACACCTTC. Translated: CAINTGDNYGYTF.